A selection of T cell receptor beta chains follows, all from one sample in a study of blood T cells in healthy people across ages. In TCRdb, the 5' RACE reads were re-called with MiXCR into one record per CDR3 protein. Of about 640,000 distinct CDR3 sequences in the sample, around three fifths were seen once. The specimen was blood. Source of these receptors: a man in his sixties in good health. CDR3s include the opening cysteine and the closing phenylalanine or tryptophan. Each record gives: J gene, V gene, D gene, clone size, CDR3 protein, CDR3 DNA. D genes are given only for firm matches. Size is omitted from some rows. Given values are once, few, many or a class for expanded clones.

>TRBJ2-3|TRBV2|.|once
CASSVPSTQYF
TGTGCCAGCAGCGTACCATCTACGCAGTATTTT
>TRBJ2-3|TRBV20-1|TRBD2|.
CSARLPRGGLADTQYF
TGCAGTGCTAGGCTACCGCGGGGGGGCCTCGCAGATACGCAGTATTTT
>TRBJ1-2|TRBV4-1|.|few
CASSQDEGGFGGYTF
TGCGCCAGCAGCCAAGATGAGGGGGGATTTGGCGGCTACACCTTC
>TRBJ2-5|TRBV4-1|TRBD1|.
CASSHIGQGETQYF
TGCGCCAGCAGCCATATTGGACAGGGGGAGACCCAGTACTTC
>TRBJ2-1|TRBV20-1|.|.
CSASTLKSSYNEQFF
TGCAGTGCTTCCACTCTCAAGAGCTCCTACAATGAGCAGTTCTTC
>TRBJ2-7|TRBV6-2/TRBV6-3|.|.
CASSYSGGATSYEQYF
TGTGCCAGCAGTTACTCCGGCGGGGCAACCTCCTACGAGCAGTACTTC
>TRBJ2-1|TRBV29-1|TRBD2|.
CSVASGGAYNEQFF
TGCAGCGTCGCTAGCGGGGGGGCCTACAATGAGCAGTTCTTC
>TRBJ2-1|TRBV11-2|TRBD1|.
CASSLDLRQGPYNEQFF
TGTGCCAGCAGCTTAGATCTGAGACAGGGGCCTTACAATGAGCAGTTCTTC
>TRBJ2-5|TRBV4-2|.|.
CASSTAGLGETQYF
TGTGCCAGCAGCACGGCGGGGCTGGGAGAGACCCAGTACTTC
>TRBJ2-3|TRBV29-1|.|.
CSVGAGNTQYF
TGCAGCGTTGGGGCGGGGAATACGCAGTATTTT